What follows describes a single T cell receptor beta chain. Its antigen is still unknown. These data are taken from a study of beta chain features in type 1 diabetes. Study outcomes and limitations: People with Type 1 diabetes carried modestly yet significantly shorter TCRB CDR3s in all four CD4+ subsets. Among patients, naive, central memory and Treg TCRB repertoires appeared more similar than among healthy donors.

cDNA synthesis used the whole RNA isolate, giving expressed TCRB sequences. Profiled with immunoSEQ multiplex PCR; TCRdb holds only in-frame clones, not every one. This repertoire shows under 350,000 clones, about 24% found once; its top ten account for more than 0.009%. The CDR3 sequence is 14 residues long. Looked up from germline, CDR1 is SQVTM and CDR2 is ANQGSEA. With 7 bases removed from V and 1 base from J, the gap between germline ends came to 16 bases. Every donor provided one heparinised blood draw, which averaged roughly 120 mL. This clonotype was sampled from a woman in her twenties or thirties with type 1 diabetes. Input material: naive CD4+ T cells from blood. The rearrangement links TRBV29-1 to TRBJ1-1; D is unresolved. The chain's CDR3 is CSAASAGSNTEAFF. DNA of the CDR3: TGCAGCGCCGCCAGCGCCGGTTCGAACACTGAAGCTTTCTTT. Variable domain in full (rest from reference TRBV29-1 and TRBJ1-1): SAVISQKPSRDICQRGTSLTIQCQVDSQVTMMFWYRQQPGQSLTLIATANQGSEATYESGFVIDKFPISRPNLTFSTLTVSNMSPEDSSIYLCSAASAGSNTEAFFGQGTRLTVV.